This is a list of T cell receptor beta chains from one sample in a study of CD8+CD57+ T cells in acquired aplastic anemia. TCRdb re-analysed the reads in MiXCR, keeping a single row per CDR3 protein. The sample includes a few hundred thousand distinct CDR3 sequences, over 60% seen only once; the top ten take 29%. The sequenced sample consisted of sorted CD4+, CD8+, or CD8+CD57+ T cells (not recorded which) from PBMCs. These receptors were taken from a human donor in good health. Both conserved end residues are part of each CDR3. The D gene is left open where the match is weak. Only some rows state a clone size, as once, few, many or a class for expanded clones.

j_call clone_size v_call d_call cdr3_nt cdr3_aa
TRBJ2-1 NA TRBV7-3 NA TGTGCCAGCAGTATTAGGGGACAAAGCTCCTACAATGAGCAGTTCTTC CASSIRGQSSYNEQFF
TRBJ2-7 many TRBV4-1 NA TGCGCCAGCAGCCAGGAGGACTCAGGGCTACGCGAGCAGTACTTC CASSQEDSGLREQYF
TRBJ1-1 few TRBV12-3/TRBV12-4 NA TGTGCCAGCAGTGGTGCCGGAGGGGCCAACACTGAAGCTTTCTTT CASSGAGGANTEAFF
TRBJ2-2 NA TRBV28 NA TGTGCCAGCAGCCAGACAGGGAACACCGGGGAGCTGTTTTTT CASSQTGNTGELFF
TRBJ1-6 many TRBV7-9 TRBD1 TGTGCCAGCAGCTTAGCCCGGACAGGGTATTCACCCCTCCACTTT CASSLARTGYSPLHF
TRBJ2-7 once TRBV7-8 TRBD2 TGTGCCAGCAGCCCGGGACTAGCGGGGAGCTCCTATCCCTCCGAGCAGTACTTC CASSPGLAGSSYPSEQYF
TRBJ1-1 NA TRBV6-2/TRBV6-3 NA TGTGCCAGCAGTCCCCATATACGGGAAGCTTTCTTT CASSPHIREAFF
TRBJ2-7 many TRBV7-3 NA TGTGCCAGCAGCTCCTGGGAAAGGTCTAGCTCCTACGAGCAGTACTTC CASSSWERSSSYEQYF
TRBJ2-7 NA TRBV20-1 NA TGCAGTGCTAGAGATCTACAGGGCATCGACGAGCAGTACTTC CSARDLQGIDEQYF
TRBJ2-3 NA TRBV10-1 TRBD2 TGCGCCAGCAGTGAGGGGACTAGCGGGGGCCGCACAGATACGCAGTATTTT CASSEGTSGGRTDTQYF